Below, 10 T cell receptor beta chains from the same sample are listed, as sequenced in a study of PD-L1 blockade in urothelial cancer (dated by TCRdb to the late 2010s). Libraries were built with the immunoSEQ multiplex PCR assay. Held by TCRdb, this immuneACCESS table contains in-frame sequences only and omits some clones. Under half of the omission traces to an unresolved V gene where checked; the cause of the rest is unknown. The sample profile shows 48,000 or so clones; approximately 80% of them were found once. The biggest ten clones account for 8.8% of the sample. The time point label on this specimen signifies: peripheral blood 6 weeks after treatment start. The sequenced sample was PBMCs, obtained around atezolizumab (anti-PD-L1) treatment. These receptors originate from a man aged 65-85 years with urothelial cancer.

This chain uses TRBV7-9 with TRBJ2-1; the D gene is possibly TRBD1 (6 bases). The CDR3 has 13 residues. The ends were cut back, 3 bases at V and 6 bases at J, with 9 bases in the middle. Germline CDR1 SEHNR, CDR2 FQNEAQ (reference sequence). The CDR3 sequence is CASSFPGANEQFF. The CDR3 DNA is TGTGCCAGCAGCTTTCCAGGGGCCAATGAGCAGTTCTTC.

This clone was detected only once. The DNA of the CDR3 is TGTGCCAGCAGTCGACTAGCGGGGATCACAGATACGCAGTATTTT. Translation gives CASSRLAGITDTQYF. The chain is built from TRBV27 and TRBJ2-3; 11 bases agree with TRBD2. The germline CDR1 and CDR2 sequences are MNHEY and SMNVEV (reference sequence). This CDR3 has 15 amino acids. J was trimmed by 2 bases and V by 5 bases; bases with no gene match: 3.

This sequence joins TRBV9 and TRBJ1-1; possible D gene TRBD1, 6 bases. CDR1 and CDR2 from the germline V gene are SGDLS and YYNGEE. V lost 0 bases, J lost 4 bases, and 22 bases lay in between. This CDR3 has 18 amino acids. CDR3 sequence: CASSVAGGRTGGLTEAFF. DNA for the CDR3: TGTGCCAGCAGCGTAGCGGGGGGTCGTACGGGGGGGCTCACTGAAGCTTTCTTT.

The chain is built from TRBV28 and TRBJ2-1; no reliable D call. The CDR3 has 12 residues. V was shortened by 10 bases and J by 4 bases, with 11 bases between the two germline ends. CDR1 MDHEN and CDR2 SYDVKM come from the germline V gene. The DNA of the CDR3 is TGTGCCACGCGTAGAACTTACAATGAGCAGTTCTTC. As protein: CATRRTYNEQFF.

CDR3 nucleotides: TGTGCCAGCAGCCAAGACAGGGGGCGCGAAAACACCATATATTTT. Its translation: CASSQDRGRENTIYF. The chain uses TRBV7-6 and TRBJ1-3; the match to TRBD1 covers 10 bases. V trimming: 5 bases; J trimming: 6 bases; junction bases outside the gene matches: 7. The length of the CDR3 is 15 residues. Per the germline V gene, CDR1 is SGHVS and CDR2 is FNYEAQ.

The V gene is TRBV19, the J gene TRBJ2-3; D is possibly TRBD2 (5 bases). This CDR3 contains 14 residues. The V end was cut by 4 bases, the J end by 3 bases, with 11 bases between. The germline gives CDR1 LNHDA, CDR2 SQIVND (reference sequence). As DNA, the CDR3 is TGTGCCAGTAGTACCCACCCGGGGACAGATACGCAGTATTTT. Amino acid sequence: CASSTHPGTDTQYF.

This chain uses TRBV5-1 with TRBJ2-3; D might be TRBD2 (6 bases). Looked up from germline, CDR1 is SGHRS and CDR2 is YFSETQ. V was clipped by 4 bases and J by 3 bases, with 12 bases between them. The CDR3 length is 14 residues. The DNA for the CDR3 is TGCGCCAGCAGCACCGGGAGTGGGACAGATACGCAGTATTTT. Translated, it gives CASSTGSGTDTQYF.

The chain carries TRBV5-1 and TRBJ1-5; weak D call: TRBD1 (5 bases). Trimming took off 0 bases at V and 2 bases at J, with 9 bases between the two ends. CDR3 length equals 15 residues. Per the germline V gene, CDR1 is SGHRS and CDR2 is YFSETQ. The CDR3 reads CASSLEGVGNQPQHF. CDR3 nucleotide sequence: TGCGCCAGCAGCTTGGAAGGGGTTGGCAATCAGCCCCAGCATTTT.

V gene TRBV7-8 combines with J gene TRBJ2-7; D may be TRBD1 (5 bases). Germline CDR1 SGHVS, CDR2 FQNEAQ. V was pared by 1 base and J by 3 bases, with 10 bases between. The CDR3 is made up of 14 amino acids. The CDR3 spells CASSLGWQGYEQYF. The CDR3 DNA reads as TGTGCCAGCAGCTTAGGTTGGCAGGGCTACGAGCAGTACTTC.

A single count supports this clone. The V and J genes are TRBV5-4 and TRBJ1-2; TRBD1 aligns across 8 bases. CDR1 is SGHNT and CDR2 is YYREEE in the germline V gene (reference sequence). V shed 4 bases and J 0 bases; nucleotides not matched to a gene: 5. The CDR3 is 15 residues long. CDR3 sequence: CASSLGQGSNYGYTF. The CDR3 nucleotides read TGTGCCAGCAGCCTTGGACAGGGATCTAACTATGGCTACACCTTC. Complete variable domain (other parts from reference TRBV5-4 and TRBJ1-2): ETGVTQSPTHLIKTRGQQVTLRCSSQSGHNTVSWYQQALGQGPQFIFQYYREEENGRGNFPPRFSGLQFPNYSSELNVNALELDDSALYLCASSLGQGSNYGYTFGSGTRLTVV.